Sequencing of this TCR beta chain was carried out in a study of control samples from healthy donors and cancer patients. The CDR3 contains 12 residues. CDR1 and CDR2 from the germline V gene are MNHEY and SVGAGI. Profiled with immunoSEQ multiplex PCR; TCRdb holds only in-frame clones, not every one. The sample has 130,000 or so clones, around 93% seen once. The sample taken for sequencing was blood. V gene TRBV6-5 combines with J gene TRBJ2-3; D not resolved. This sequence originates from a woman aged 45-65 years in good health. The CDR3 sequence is CASRASTDTQYF. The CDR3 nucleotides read TGTGCTAGCCGGGCTTCCACAGATACGCAGTATTTT.